This entry lists 14 T cell receptor beta chains sequenced from one sample in a study of T cells in Graves' hyperthyroidism and ophthalmopathy. Amplification of TCR beta CDR3 regions used RNA as the template. Carried out on the TCR CDR3, a first-round RT-PCR used the HTBI primer set. TCRdb ran MiXCR on the multiplex PCR reads and lists one entry per CDR3 protein. This sample has approximately 530,000 distinct CDR3 sequences, with over 15% found just once. Material for sequencing was blood. The receptor set was obtained from a woman aged 18-29 years with Graves' hyperthyroidism.

This clonotype occurred many times. The gene calls are TRBV6-5 and TRBJ2-3, with D uncertain. Germline-derived CDR1 and CDR2 are MNHEY and SVGAGI. The CDR3 contains 12 residues. V was cut by 0 bases and J by 5 bases, with 3 bases left in between. CDR3 sequence (DNA): TGTGCCAGCAGTTACTCGAGAGATACGCAGTATTTT. It yields the protein CASSYSRDTQYF.

The sample holds many counts of this clonotype. This chain joins TRBV20-1 and TRBJ2-1; 8 bases match TRBD2. V lost 6 bases to trimming and J lost 4 bases; unmatched junction nucleotides: 11. This CDR3 spans 15 amino acids. CDR1 and CDR2 (germline): DFQATT, SNEGSKA (reference sequence). The CDR3 region is CSAEGQAGGYNEQFF. Written as DNA, the CDR3 is TGCAGTGCGGAGGGGCAGGCGGGAGGATACAATGAGCAGTTCTTC.

This clonotype was seen at least ten times. The CDR3: CASSFSLAKNIQYF. The CDR3 nucleotides are TGTGCCAGCAGTTTCTCGTTAGCCAAAAACATTCAGTACTTC. The V and J genes are TRBV28 and TRBJ2-4, with D hard to call. There are 14 residues in the CDR3. Germline CDR1 and CDR2: MDHEN and SYDVKM. Trimming cost V 3 bases and J 0 bases, with 6 bases left between them.

This clonotype was seen more than once but under ten times. In nucleotides, the CDR3 is TGTGCCAGCTCACCACAATCGGGAATGGGGACTGAAGCTTTCTTT. It encodes CASSPQSGMGTEAFF. This chain links TRBV18 with TRBJ1-1; D is ambiguous. The CDR3 is 15 residues long. V was clipped by 1 base and J by 5 bases, with 14 bases between them. Germline CDR1 is KGHSH and CDR2 is LQKENI.

This clonotype came up a few times. The chain carries TRBV28 and TRBJ2-2, with TRBD1 matching over 7 bases. The J segment lost 2 bases and the V segment lost 6 bases, leaving 12 bases of the junction unmatched. This CDR3 is built from 17 residues. Germline CDR1 is MDHEN and CDR2 is SYDVKM. The CDR3 nucleotides read TGTGCCAGCAGCCAAGGAAGCAGGGGGTTTAACACCGGGGAGCTGTTTTTT. Amino acid sequence: CASSQGSRGFNTGELFF.

This clonotype was counted a few times. The CDR3 bases are TGCGCCAGCAGCTCTTACCGTCTAGCGGGAGATGAGCAGTTCTTC. Translation gives CASSSYRLAGDEQFF. This rearrangement joins TRBV5-1 to TRBJ2-1, with 10 bases aligning to TRBD2. V shed 3 bases, J shed 8 bases, and the junction held 8 bases outside the gene matches. Germline values: CDR1 SGHRS, CDR2 YFSETQ. This CDR3 region has 15 residues.

The chain couples TRBV6-1 to TRBJ1-4; possible D gene TRBD1, 6 bases. The germline V gene encodes CDR1 MNHNS and CDR2 SASEGT. The V end lost 9 bases, the J end lost 1 base, and 12 bases lay between the germline ends. The CDR3 length is 14 residues. Here the CDR3 DNA reads TGTGCCAGTAGACAGGCGGTAACTAATGAAAAACTGTTTTTT. Amino acid sequence: CASRQAVTNEKLFF.

This clonotype was counted a few times. V gene TRBV18 combines with J gene TRBJ2-7; D possibly corresponds to TRBD2 (6 bases). Germline V gene sequence: CDR1 KGHSH, CDR2 LQKENI. This CDR3 has 15 amino acids. The ends were cut back, 1 base at V and 6 bases at J, with 16 bases in the middle. The CDR3 coding sequence is TGTGCCAGCTCACCACTACCGCCGATGGGGGGCGAGCAGTACTTC. Its translation is CASSPLPPMGGEQYF. The full variable domain, in which reference TRBV18 and TRBJ2-7 provide the parts outside the CDR3, is NAGVMQNPRHLVRRRGQEARLRCSPMKGHSHVYWYRQLPEEGLKFMVYLQKENIIDESGMPKERFSAEFPKEGPSILRIQQVVRGDSAAYFCASSPLPPMGGEQYFGPGTRLTVT.

This chain connects TRBV20-1 to TRBJ1-5; 7 nucleotides line up with TRBD1. Germline trimming cut 5 bases from V and 0 bases from J; bases unmatched to any gene: 10. This CDR3 is 16 amino acids long. CDR1 and CDR2 from the germline V gene are DFQATT and SNEGSKA (reference sequence). CDR3 sequence reads: CSAYQGEGNSNQPQHF. The CDR3 DNA reads as TGCAGTGCTTATCAGGGGGAAGGGAATAGCAATCAGCCCCAGCATTTT.

The J gene is TRBJ1-6, the V gene TRBV5-1; D not resolved. Trimming took 2 bases from V and 4 from J, leaving 13 bases between them. The CDR3 extends over 16 amino acids. Germline V gene lookup returns CDR1 SGHRS and CDR2 YFSETQ. The CDR3 reads CASSLVSQRYNSPLHF. The CDR3 coding sequence is TGCGCCAGCAGCTTAGTTTCACAAAGATATAATTCACCCCTCCACTTT.

In its sample, this clonotype was seen once. This could be a read error, since a much larger clone is one nucleotide away. This chain uses TRBV29-1 with TRBJ2-1, with TRBD2 identical over 9 bases. With V trimmed by 4 bases and J by 8 bases, 6 bases remained unmatched. Germline values: CDR1 SQVTM, CDR2 ANQGSEA. The CDR3 extends over 13 amino acids. This CDR3 is CSVGAGGNYEQFF. CDR3 nucleotides: TGCAGCGTTGGAGCGGGAGGAAATTATGAGCAGTTCTTC.

This clonotype occurred many times. The rearrangement joins TRBV28 to TRBJ2-1, with D possibly TRBD1 on 6 matching bases. Trimming removed 6 bases at V and 0 bases at J, with 12 bases between. The length of the CDR3 is 15 residues. The germline V gene encodes CDR1 MDHEN and CDR2 SYDVKM. CDR3 sequence: CASSRTARSYNEQFF. The CDR3 nucleotides are TGTGCCAGCAGCCGGACAGCCCGCTCCTACAATGAGCAGTTCTTC. Full variable domain (missing parts from reference TRBV28 and TRBJ2-1): DVKVTQSSRYLVKRTGEKVFLECVQDMDHENMFWYRQDPGLGLRLIYFSYDVKMKEKGDIPEGYSVSREKKERFSLILESASTNQTSMYLCASSRTARSYNEQFFGPGTRLTVL.

This clonotype has ten or more counts. The chain has TRBV28 and TRBJ2-5; tentative D call: TRBD2 (6 bases). The ends were cut back, 4 bases at V and 1 base at J, with 13 bases in the middle. CDR1 is MDHEN and CDR2 is SYDVKM in the germline V gene. CDR3 size: 15 residues. The CDR3 region is CASSSGAEAQETQYF. In nucleotides, the CDR3 is TGTGCCAGCAGTTCGGGAGCGGAGGCCCAAGAGACCCAGTACTTC.

This clonotype was observed at least ten times. The V and J genes are TRBV5-8 and TRBJ2-7; 7 nucleotides agree with TRBD1. The CDR3 has 14 residues. Looked up from germline, CDR1 is SGHTS and CDR2 is YDEGEE. V lost 5 bases to trimming and J lost 6 bases; unmatched junction nucleotides: 11. In nucleotides, the CDR3 is TGTGCCAGCAGTTTCGACAGGGCGTTGGGCGAGCAGTACTTC. Encoded protein: CASSFDRALGEQYF.